The 3 T cell receptor beta chains given below trace back to one sample, sequenced in a study of cytomegalovirus exposure and HLA in healthy donors. The PCR was carried out with 60 Vbeta primers and 13 Jbeta primers. TCRdb's copy holds only in-frame clones and misses some; the assay was immunoSEQ multiplex PCR. The repertoire holds some 160,000 clones, more than 75% seen once, with about 1.3% in the top ten. The sequencing sample was made of PBMCs. Every receptor here comes from a male donor in good health and CMV-seronegative.

This rearrangement joins TRBV27 to TRBJ2-5; 8 bases map to TRBD1. CDR1 and CDR2 from the germline V gene are MNHEY and SMNVEV (reference sequence). This CDR3 has 13 residues. Trimming cost V 6 bases and J 5 bases; bases outside gene matches: 5. CDR3 DNA sequence: TGTGCCAGCAGCCGGGACAGGCGGGAGACCCAGTACTTC. Its protein is CASSRDRRETQYF.

This clone was seen a few times. The CDR3 region has the DNA TGCGCCAGCAGCCAAGTCGGGGGGTCTGGAAACACCATATATTTT. Translating gives CASSQVGGSGNTIYF. This rearrangement joins TRBV4-3 to TRBJ1-3, with D possibly being TRBD1 (5 bases). Trimming left V 1 base short and J 1 base short, with 8 bases between. The CDR3 runs 15 residues. Per germline, CDR1 LGHNA and CDR2 YSLEER.

The gene calls are TRBV29-1 and TRBJ1-5; D might be TRBD1 (5 bases). This CDR3 comprises 12 residues. Trimming removed 4 bases at V and 3 bases at J, with 7 bases between. The germline CDR1 and CDR2 sequences are SQVTM and ANQGSEA. The CDR3 region is CSVGGANQPQHF. CDR3 in DNA: TGCAGCGTTGGTGGGGCCAATCAGCCCCAGCATTTT.